This T cell receptor (beta chain) was recorded in a study of T-cell reconstitution after alpha-beta-depleted transplantation in children. Unique molecular identifiers tagged the TCRbeta library. TCRdb fed the PCR reads into MiXCR, producing one record per CDR3 protein. The sample holds about 540,000 distinct CDR3 sequences, 18% seen once. There are 13 residues in the CDR3. Trimming took 3 bases from V and 0 from J, leaving 5 bases between them. CDR1 is MRHNA, CDR2 SNTAGT, per germline. The sequence was obtained from a human donor who donated a stem cell graft to a child with acute lymphoblastic leukemia. The chain is built from TRBV6-4 and TRBJ1-1, with D unclear. The sequencing here drew on PBMCs from the stem cell graft donor, taken from the stem cell graft. CDR3 amino acids: CASSEMVNTEAFF. The CDR3 DNA reads as TGTGCCAGCAGTGAGATGGTGAACACTGAAGCTTTCTTT.